This TCR beta chain derives from a study of CD8 T cells in Susac syndrome. Looked up from germline, CDR1 is KGHSH and CDR2 is LQKENI. CDR3 length: 12 residues. The germline V and J ends were trimmed by 9 bases and 7 bases, with 16 bases remaining between them. An amount of RNA that ranged from about 0.45 to 1 ug was reverse transcribed with random hexamers. The amplification used immunoSEQ multiplex PCR on TCR beta CDR3; it spanned 54 Vbeta and 13 Jbeta. TCRdb analysed the immunoSEQ multiplex PCR reads with MiXCR anew, one entry per CDR3 protein. In the table there are some 130,000 distinct CDR3 sequences, approximately 90% of which are singletons. Negative magnetic isolation gave CD8+ and CD4+ cells; FACS enriched CD8+ TEMRA.

V gene TRBV18 combines with J gene TRBJ2-7; possible D gene TRBD1, 5 bases. The source is a human donor with multiple sclerosis. Sequences were obtained from CD8+ T cells from PBMCs. In DNA form, the CDR3 reads TGTGCCAGTTCGGCAGGGTTGAAGGAGCAGTACTTC. It translates to CASSAGLKEQYF. Complete variable domain (other parts from reference TRBV18 and TRBJ2-7): NAGVMQNPRHLVRRRGQEARLRCSPMKGHSHVYWYRQLPEEGLKFMVYLQKENIIDESGMPKERFSAEFPKEGPSILRIQQVVRGDSAAYFCASSAGLKEQYFGPGTRLTVT.